This T cell receptor beta chain comes out of a study of identical twins. Study-wide results and caveats: Rather than following the same donors, the conclusions depended on cross-sectional statistical analysis. There were fewer insertions in abundant cord blood beta clonotypes, but memory repertoires showed no such pattern.

Through template switching, a universal primer site was introduced, and the cDNA contained unique molecular identifiers. TCRdb processed the 5' RACE reads anew with MiXCR; each CDR3 protein has one entry. The data show about 690,000 distinct CDR3 sequences, 6.1% seen once. This clonotype was detected ten times or more. No antigen is known for it. The receptor was derived from a man younger than 30 in good health. The sequenced material came from naive T cells sorted from blood.

The CDR3 bases are TGCGCCAGCAGCTTTGATAGCGGGCAAGAGACCCAGTACTTC. This codes for CASSFDSGQETQYF. The V and J genes are TRBV5-1 and TRBJ2-5, with 7 bases matching TRBD2. There are 14 residues in the CDR3. The ends lost 2 bases at V and 2 bases at J; junction bases unmatched: 3. Per the germline V gene, CDR1 is SGHRS and CDR2 is YFSETQ.